The next 32 T cell receptor beta chains were all read from a single sample in a study of a mutant IDH1 vaccine in newly diagnosed glioma. This sample's time point: baseline, week 1 (first vaccination visit). The sample's treatment: pre-vaccination baseline after standard-of-care therapy. Data came from immunoSEQ multiplex PCR; TCRdb stores just in-frame clones and leaves some out. The sample shows roughly 38,000 clones, around 78% of them seen only once. Sequenced material: PBMCs, taken from a glioma patient treated with radiotherapy, temozolomide or both. These receptors were obtained from a man aged 35 to 55 with glioma. Some clones in this sample may be carry-over from other donors' samples.

The V and J genes are TRBV7-9 and TRBJ2-3; D ambiguous. The CDR3 length is 13 residues. The V gene lost 7 bases and the J gene lost 0 bases, with 8 bases spanning the gap. Germline CDR1 is SEHNR and CDR2 is FQNEAQ (reference sequence). CDR3 loop: CASTLASTDTQYF. For the CDR3, the DNA is TGTGCCAGCACCTTGGCCAGCACAGATACGCAGTATTTT.

The chain links TRBV19 to TRBJ1-1; the match to TRBD1 covers 10 bases. V gave up 6 bases and J gave up 3 bases; unmatched junction bases: 1. Germline V lookup: CDR1 LNHDA, CDR2 SQIVND (reference sequence). CDR3 length: 13 residues. The CDR3 loop is CASSGQGDTEAFF. The DNA of the CDR3 is TGTGCCAGTAGCGGACAGGGGGACACTGAAGCTTTCTTT. The full variable domain, with the rest looked up from reference TRBV19 and TRBJ1-1, is DGGITQSPKYLFRKEGQNVTLSCEQNLNHDAMYWYRQDPGQGLRLIYYSQIVNDFQKGDIAEGYSVSREKKESFPLTVTSAQKNPTAFYLCASSGQGDTEAFFGQGTRLTVV.

The chain recombines TRBV7-9 with TRBJ2-5; tentatively, D is TRBD1 (5 bases). The CDR3 consists of 15 residues. The germline V gene encodes CDR1 SEHNR and CDR2 FQNEAQ (reference sequence). Trimming cost V 1 base and J 3 bases, with 12 bases left between them. CDR3 nucleotide sequence: TGTGCCAGCAGCTTAGAGGGGCGACGGGAAGAGACCCAGTACTTC. Its protein is CASSLEGRREETQYF.

This chain joins TRBV30 and TRBJ1-3; 7 bases are a match to TRBD1. Germline V CDR1 and CDR2: GTSNPN, SVGIG (reference sequence). V dropped 8 bases and J dropped 4; count of bases not matched to a gene: 8. The CDR3 extends over 13 amino acids. CDR3 in DNA: TGTGCCGGAGATAGGGGGCCAGGAAACACCATATATTTT. Translated, it gives CAGDRGPGNTIYF.

By sample fraction, this clone is hyperexpanded (1% or more). This chain connects TRBV6-6 to TRBJ2-7, with 16 positions matching TRBD2. Trimming took 7 bases from V and 3 from J; bases not matched to a gene: 6. CDR1 is MNHNY, CDR2 SVGAGI, per germline (reference sequence). This CDR3 spans 16 amino acids. CDR3 loop: CASTPGLAGGRYEQYF. DNA for the CDR3: TGTGCCAGCACTCCGGGACTAGCGGGGGGGCGCTACGAGCAGTACTTC.

The V and J genes are TRBV19 and TRBJ2-5; D is tentatively TRBD1 or TRBD2 (6 bases each). Deletions cut 5 bases from V and 5 bases from J, with 18 bases between. CDR1 is LNHDA, CDR2 SQIVND, per germline (reference sequence). This CDR3 has 15 amino acids. CDR3 protein: CASSPDGGKRETQYF. CDR3 bases: TGTGCCAGTAGTCCCGACGGGGGCAAGAGGGAGACCCAGTACTTC.

V gene TRBV28 combines with J gene TRBJ2-7, with TRBD2 identical over 8 bases. V lost 8 bases to trimming and J lost 1 base; unmatched junction nucleotides: 16. There are 17 residues in the CDR3. CDR1 is MDHEN and CDR2 is SYDVKM in the germline V gene. DNA for the CDR3: TGTGCCAGCCGGGGGGGTGAGGGGCGCGGTATTTCCTACGAGCAGTACTTC. Residues: CASRGGEGRGISYEQYF.

V and J are TRBV4-2 and TRBJ1-4, with 8 bases identical to TRBD1. This CDR3 has 18 amino acids. V shed 0 bases, J shed 3 bases, and the junction held 9 bases outside the gene matches. CDR1 is LGHNA, CDR2 YNFKEQ, per germline. CDR3 protein: CASSQDRGRGPPNEKLFF. The DNA for the CDR3 is TGTGCCAGCAGCCAAGACAGGGGGCGAGGACCCCCTAATGAAAAACTGTTTTTT.

The sample holds one count of this clone. The CDR3 is CASSFDRVRNEQFF. The CDR3 coding sequence is TGTGCCAGCAGCTTTGACAGGGTTAGGAATGAGCAGTTCTTC. The chain joins TRBV7-2 to TRBJ2-1, with 7 nucleotides matching TRBD1. Looked up from germline, CDR1 is SGHTA and CDR2 is FQGNSA. With V trimmed by 3 bases and J by 7 bases, 6 bases remained unmatched. The CDR3 length is 14 residues.

This clone showed up just once. The chain recombines TRBV29-1 with TRBJ1-4; D not certain. Trimming took 7 bases from V and 7 from J, leaving 25 bases between them. Germline V gene lookup returns CDR1 SQVTM and CDR2 ANQGSEA. This CDR3 region has 16 residues. CDR3 bases: TGCAGCGCCCAAGCGAGCAGGCAAAGTAGTGTTGAAAAACTGTTTTTT. Translated, it gives CSAQASRQSSVEKLFF.

The rearrangement links TRBV4-1 to TRBJ1-5, with 8 bases that match TRBD1. The germline V gene encodes CDR1 MGHRA and CDR2 YSYEKL. The V gene end was trimmed by 4 bases and the J gene end by 4 bases; junction bases not matched to a gene: 6. The CDR3 is made up of 15 amino acids. The CDR3 nucleotides are TGCGCCAGCAGCCCAAGTTGGACAGGGAATCAGCCCCAGCATTTT. Its protein is CASSPSWTGNQPQHF.

The CDR3, as DNA: TGTGCCAGCAGCGCGGGGACTTCTAGCAATCAGCCCCAGCATTTT. Translating gives CASSAGTSSNQPQHF. This sequence joins TRBV7-9 and TRBJ1-5; D might be TRBD1 (5 bases). This CDR3 has 15 residues. Trimming pared 5 bases from V and 0 bases from J, leaving 11 bases between. Germline CDR1 reads SEHNR; CDR2 reads FQNEAQ (reference sequence).

This chain links TRBV18 with TRBJ1-1; 7 bases are a match to TRBD1. CDR1 is KGHSH and CDR2 is LQKENI in the germline V gene. The CDR3 contains 15 residues. The V gene end was trimmed by 2 bases and the J gene end by 5 bases; junction bases not matched to a gene: 8. The CDR3 region is CASSPLGQSGTEAFF. In DNA form, the CDR3 reads TGTGCCAGCTCACCATTGGGACAGTCGGGGACTGAAGCTTTCTTT. Full variable domain (rest looked up from reference TRBV18 and TRBJ1-1): NAGVMQNPRHLVRRRGQEARLRCSPMKGHSHVYWYRQLPEEGLKFMVYLQKENIIDESGMPKERFSAEFPKEGPSILRIQQVVRGDSAAYFCASSPLGQSGTEAFFGQGTRLTVV.

The chain is built from TRBV13 and TRBJ1-2; 7 nucleotides line up with TRBD1. The J segment lost 1 base and the V segment lost 5 bases, leaving 4 bases of the junction unmatched. CDR3 size: 14 residues. CDR1 is PRHDT and CDR2 is FYEKMQ in the germline V gene (reference sequence). CDR3 sequence reads: CASSPWDSNYGYTF. DNA of the CDR3: TGTGCCAGCAGCCCATGGGACAGTAACTATGGCTACACCTTC.

The V and J genes are TRBV6-5 and TRBJ2-2, with no clear D. Per the germline V gene, CDR1 is MNHEY and CDR2 is SVGAGI. The CDR3 sequence is 12 residues long. V gave up 7 bases and J gave up 4 bases, with 7 bases separating them. CDR3 nucleotides: TGTGCCAGCACTAAAGGCACCGGGGAGCTGTTTTTT. Protein product: CASTKGTGELFF.

The V and J genes are TRBV12-2 and TRBJ1-2; the DNA was not compared with TRBD1, the D call given in the table. TRBV12-2 is described as a pseudogene. The CDR3 spans 12 residues. CDR3 DNA: TGTGCAAGTCGCTTACTCAGGGTCGGCTACACCTTC. Its protein product is CASRLLRVGYTF.

This chain links TRBV27 with TRBJ1-5; possibly TRBD1 for D (6 bases). CDR1 MNHEY and CDR2 SMNVEV come from the germline V gene (reference sequence). The V and J ends lost 3 bases and 2 bases respectively, with 26 bases between them. The CDR3 covers 20 residues. CDR3 loop: CASSFRYPRTAEFGNQPQHF. CDR3 sequence (DNA): TGTGCCAGCAGTTTCCGATACCCTCGGACAGCTGAGTTCGGCAATCAGCCCCAGCATTTT.

This chain joins TRBV11-3 and TRBJ1-1, with a tentative D call TRBD1 (5 bases). The length of the CDR3 is 13 residues. The germline V gene has CDR1 SGHNT and CDR2 YENEEA. The V and J ends lost 5 bases and 6 bases respectively, with 13 bases between them. CDR3 DNA: TGTGCCAGCAGCCCGCGTAGGGGAGCTGAAGCTTTCTTT. This gives the protein CASSPRRGAEAFF. Complete variable domain (other parts from reference TRBV11-3 and TRBJ1-1): EAGVVQSPRYKIIEKKQPVAFWCNPISGHNTLYWYLQNLGQGPELLIRYENEEAVDDSQLPKDRFSAERLKGVDSTLKIQPAELGDSAVYLCASSPRRGAEAFFGQGTRLTVV.

By share, this clone ranks as medium-sized. The chain links TRBV7-8 to TRBJ1-6, with 7 bases aligning to TRBD1. After removal of 1 base from V and 7 bases from J, the junction contained 4 bases not matched to a gene. The CDR3 is 15 amino acids. The germline V gene has CDR1 SGHVS and CDR2 FQNEAQ. CDR3 protein: CASSLVYRGNSPLHF. The CDR3 DNA is TGTGCCAGCAGCTTAGTGTACAGGGGAAATTCACCCCTCCACTTT.

The gene calls are TRBV20-1 and TRBJ2-7; D remains ambiguous. V was trimmed by 4 bases and J by 1 base, leaving 5 bases between them. The CDR3 runs to 11 residues. Germline V gene sequence: CDR1 DFQATT, CDR2 SNEGSKA (reference sequence). DNA of the CDR3: TGCAGTGCTACACTTTCCTACGAGCAGTACTTC. Amino acids: CSATLSYEQYF.

With regard to this clone: At the DNA level, this CDR3 is encoded by other sequences in the same sample as well. The rearrangement joins TRBV10-1 to TRBJ1-1; D not resolved. Germline V gives CDR1 WNHNN, CDR2 SYGVQD (reference sequence). V was shortened by 2 bases and J by 0 bases, with 4 bases between the two germline ends. The CDR3 sequence is 13 residues long. The CDR3 sequence is CASSEQLNTEAFF. DNA of the CDR3: TGCGCCAGCAGTGAGCAGTTGAACACTGAAGCTTTCTTT.

The rearrangement joins TRBV27 to TRBJ2-7, with D possibly called TRBD1 or TRBD2 (5 bases each). Germline V gene lookup returns CDR1 MNHEY and CDR2 SMNVEV (reference sequence). V lost 8 bases and J lost 6, with 14 bases in between. The CDR3 has 12 amino acids. DNA for the CDR3: TGTGCCAGCTCCCTGAGAGGGACCGAGCAGTACTTC. This gives the protein CASSLRGTEQYF.

This clone was counted once. The genes are TRBV7-2 and TRBJ2-7; TRBD2 matches 8 bases. The CDR3 length is 14 residues. V shed 5 bases and J 0 bases; nucleotides not matched to a gene: 3. Germline lookup yields CDR1 SGHTA and CDR2 FQGNSA. Here the CDR3 DNA reads TGTGCCAGCAGCGAGCGGGGGCGCTCCTACGAGCAGTACTTC. Translated, it gives CASSERGRSYEQYF.

This clone has a handful of counts. V is TRBV4-3 and J is TRBJ2-6; TRBD1 might be the D (6 bases). This CDR3 comprises 18 residues. CDR1 is LGHNA, CDR2 YSLEER, per germline. Trimming stripped 4 bases from V and 2 bases from J, with 18 bases between. CDR3 nucleotides: TGCGCCAGCAGCCCGTATTTCTTACAGGGAGCTGGGGCCAACGTCCTGACTTTC. Protein: CASSPYFLQGAGANVLTF.

This clone was picked up a small number of times. The V call is TRBV5-1, the J call TRBJ1-1; D is possibly TRBD1 (5 bases). The CDR3 contains 14 residues. Looked up from germline, CDR1 is SGHRS and CDR2 is YFSETQ. Trimming shortened V by 3 bases and J by 5 bases, and 14 bases separated the two germline ends. The DNA for the CDR3 is TGCGCCAGCAGCTCCCCCTCGGGGGAAACTGAAGCTTTCTTT. Its protein product is CASSSPSGETEAFF.

J is TRBJ1-1 and V is TRBV15; no clear D gene. The CDR3 consists of 17 residues. V gave up 5 bases and J gave up 5 bases, with 24 bases separating them. Germline V gene lookup returns CDR1 LNHNV and CDR2 YYDKDF (reference sequence). In nucleotides, the CDR3 is TGTGCCACCAGCTCATTGAGGCCTTCTGAGAAAGGTACTGAAGCTTTCTTT. This sequence encodes CATSSLRPSEKGTEAFF.

This rearrangement joins TRBV7-2 to TRBJ1-1; D is possibly TRBD1 (6 bases). This CDR3 is built from 15 residues. CDR1 is SGHTA and CDR2 is FQGNSA in the germline V gene. Trimming shortened V by 1 base and J by 5 bases, and 14 bases separated the two germline ends. The CDR3 DNA reads as TGTGCCAGCAGCTTAGGTGGGCAGGGGAGGACTGAAGCTTTCTTT. As protein: CASSLGGQGRTEAFF.

J is TRBJ2-7 and V is TRBV30; 10 bases are shared with TRBD1. V dropped 0 bases and J dropped 6; count of bases not matched to a gene: 11. CDR1 is GTSNPN and CDR2 is SVGIG in the germline V gene (reference sequence). The CDR3 runs 16 residues. In DNA, the CDR3 is TGTGCCTGGAGTGTCGCCGGGACAGGGGTAGTTGGCGAGCAGTACTTC. Translation: CAWSVAGTGVVGEQYF.

The J gene is TRBJ1-1, the V gene TRBV19; 9 bases match TRBD1. With 6 bases clipped from V and 5 bases from J, the junction kept 7 bases outside the gene matches. CDR1 is LNHDA, CDR2 SQIVND, per germline (reference sequence). The length of the CDR3 is 14 residues. CDR3: CASSHGTGRTEAFF. The CDR3 DNA reads TGTGCCAGTAGCCACGGGACAGGGAGGACTGAAGCTTTCTTT.

The chain uses TRBV5-1 and TRBJ2-3; D remains unclear. This CDR3 comprises 14 residues. CDR1 and CDR2 (germline): SGHRS, YFSETQ. The V and J ends lost 1 base and 4 bases respectively, with 10 bases between them. DNA for the CDR3: TGCGCCAGCAGCTTGATCGTGGGTGCAGATACGCAGTATTTT. This encodes CASSLIVGADTQYF.

The J gene is TRBJ1-6, the V gene TRBV4-3; 7 positions match TRBD1. Germline V CDR1 and CDR2: LGHNA, YSLEER. The CDR3 contains 15 residues. V lost 2 bases to trimming and J lost 6 bases; unmatched junction nucleotides: 4. This CDR3 reads CASSQTGALNSPLHF. The CDR3 nucleotides are TGCGCCAGCAGCCAAACAGGGGCCCTTAATTCACCCCTCCACTTT.

This clone was detected only a few times. The chain couples TRBV30 to TRBJ1-1; D call uncertain. Trimming removed 4 bases at V and 3 bases at J, with 9 bases between. In germline, CDR1 is GTSNPN, CDR2 SVGIG (reference sequence). The CDR3 has 12 residues. The CDR3 region is CAWTQADTEAFF. CDR3 sequence (DNA): TGTGCCTGGACTCAAGCGGACACTGAAGCTTTCTTT.